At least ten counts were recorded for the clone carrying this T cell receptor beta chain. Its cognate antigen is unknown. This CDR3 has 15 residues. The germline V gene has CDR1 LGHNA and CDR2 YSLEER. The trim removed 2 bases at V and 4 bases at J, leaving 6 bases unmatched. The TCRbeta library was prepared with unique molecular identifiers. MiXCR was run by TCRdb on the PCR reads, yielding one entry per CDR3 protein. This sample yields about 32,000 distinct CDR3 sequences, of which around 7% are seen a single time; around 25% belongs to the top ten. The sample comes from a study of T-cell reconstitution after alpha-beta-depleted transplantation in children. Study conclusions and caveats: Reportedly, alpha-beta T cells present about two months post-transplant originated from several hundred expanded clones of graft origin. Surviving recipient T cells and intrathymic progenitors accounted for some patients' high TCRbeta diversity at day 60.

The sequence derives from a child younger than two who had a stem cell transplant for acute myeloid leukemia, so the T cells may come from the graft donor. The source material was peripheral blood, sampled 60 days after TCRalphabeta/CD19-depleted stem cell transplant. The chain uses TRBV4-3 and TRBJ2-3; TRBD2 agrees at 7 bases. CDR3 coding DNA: TGCGCCAGCAGCCAACTAGCGGCACCCCCAGATACGCAGTATTTT. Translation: CASSQLAAPPDTQYF.